A selection of T cell receptor beta chains follows, all from one sample in a study of blood T cell repertoires in COVID-19. TCRdb's table, derived via immunoSEQ multiplex PCR, lists solely in-frame clones and lacks some. The data hold under 300,000 clones, with 91% observed a single time. Sequenced sample: PBMCs or T cells enriched from blood (not recorded which). The receptors stem from a human donor in a cohort exposed to, infected with or recovered from COVID-19 (not recorded which). The donor label of this sample is uncertain. The CDR3 runs from the conserved cysteine through the conserved F or W. Each record gives: J gene, clone size, D gene, V gene, CDR3 protein, CDR3 DNA. The D gene is left open where the match is weak. Part of the rows lack a size; the others show once, few, many or a class for expanded clones.

TRBJ2-7,-,TRBD1,TRBV6-2/TRBV6-3,CASSSGQVSHEQYF,TGTGCCAGCAGTTCCGGACAGGTCTCCCACGAGCAGTACTTC
TRBJ1-2,-,-,TRBV6-2/TRBV6-3,CASSAQRGGYTF,TGTGCCAGCAGTGCCCAAAGGGGTGGCTACACCTTC
TRBJ2-2,-,TRBD2,TRBV7-7,CASSLQPSGGLTGELFF,TGTGCCAGCAGCTTACAGCCCAGCGGGGGACTCACCGGGGAGCTGTTTTTT
TRBJ1-1,-,-,TRBV6-2/TRBV6-3,CASSYGPEDTEAFF,TGTGCCAGCAGTTACGGACCGGAGGACACTGAAGCTTTCTTT
TRBJ1-5,-,-,TRBV19,CASSSWPRVNQPQHF,TGTGCCAGTAGTAGTTGGCCCAGGGTAAATCAGCCCCAGCATTTT
TRBJ1-2,once,-,TRBV29-1,CSATSTANYGYTF,TGCAGCGCTACCTCTACAGCTAACTATGGCTACACCTTC
TRBJ1-5,few,-,TRBV27,CASSLRGGGGQPQHF,TGTGCCAGCAGTCTCCGGGGAGGCGGGGGCCAGCCCCAGCATTTT
TRBJ2-7,-,TRBD1,TRBV25-1,CATHDTGTAKYEQYF,TGTGCCACCCACGACACCGGGACAGCAAAATACGAGCAGTACTTC
TRBJ2-3,once,TRBD2,TRBV7-2,CASSEPGLAGGATDTQYF,TGTGCCAGCAGCGAACCGGGACTAGCGGGGGGGGCAACAGATACGCAGTATTTT
TRBJ2-3,once,TRBD2,TRBV6-5,CASGERGPPDTQYF,TGTGCCAGCGGGGAGCGGGGGCCCCCAGATACGCAGTATTTT
TRBJ1-3,-,TRBD1,TRBV12-5,CASGLETGRTGNTIYF,TGTGCTAGTGGTTTAGAGACAGGGAGGACTGGAAACACCATATATTTT
TRBJ1-1,-,TRBD1,TRBV6-2/TRBV6-3,CASSNPGQGRTEAFF,TGTGCCAGCAGTAACCCCGGACAGGGAAGGACTGAAGCTTTCTTT